This record looks at one T cell receptor (beta chain) sequence and its context. Its specificity is unknown. Treatment here: 19 received Ad26.COV2.S at low or high dose, single or two shots; about 5 received placebo; per-sample allocation not given. Sampling occurred on day 63 after the first vaccine or placebo injection. Assay used: immunoSEQ multiplex PCR; TCRdb lists only in-frame clones, some missing. Here the sample spans 250,000 to 300,000 clones, around 87% being singletons. V lost 4 bases to trimming and J lost 8 bases, with 6 bases between them. CDR3 length equals 11 residues. This record belongs to a study of Ad26.COV2.S vaccination and SARS-CoV-2 variants. Study-wide points: Participants given vaccine showed non-spike TCR breadth similar to that of placebo recipients. Measurements of TCR breadth and depth may have given underestimates of the total T cell responses.

The TCR sequence derives from a person between 18 and 59 years old who received the Ad26.COV2.S COVID-19 vaccine or a placebo. Sequenced material: peripheral blood, taken in a trial of Ad26.COV2.S vaccine versus placebo. This rearrangement joins TRBV12-3 or TRBV12-4 to TRBJ2-4; no definite D call. This chain's CDR3 is CASSSSDIQYF. The DNA of the CDR3 is TGTGCCAGCAGTTCTTCCGACATTCAGTACTTC.